The entry below gives a single TCR beta chain sequence along with its context. This clonotype has more than one count but fewer than ten. The antigen it recognizes is unknown. This may be a read error: a much more frequent sequence differs by one nucleotide. This sample was included in a study of CD8+CD57+ T cells in acquired aplastic anemia (dated by TCRdb to the late 2010s). Background on the whole study: Extracted DNA from sorted CD4+ and CD8+ cells averaged approximately 3 ug, ranging from about 0.17 to 30 ug. Mean read counts for healthy donor samples were about 9.8 million for CD4+ cells and some 12 million for CD8+ cells. What the research found in general, with its limitations: No significant difference in CD8+ Simpson's diversity was found between patients and healthy controls (P=0.060). About 29 CD8+ CDR3 sequences were found to be shared between patients and controls, but these sequences appeared to be highly expressed in patients and within the immunodominant clones of the patients.

Profiling of TCR beta VDJ combinations and CDR3 sequences used genomic DNA as the template. TCR repertoire sequencing was run on an Illumina HiSeq 2000. The study's own analysis went as follows. TRBV/TRBJ rearrangement plots, CDR3 size and DJ length profiles, and Simpson's diversity index were used to assess repertoires. Whichever DNA sequence was most abundant in the deep sequencing data was defined as the immunodominant clone. CDR3 amino acid sequences were screened for sharing across subjects and were compared with published repertoires and the VDJdb database. Using fastp at Q25 and MiXCR, TCRdb reprocessed the public reads and kept productive beta chains. Entries are consolidated by CDR3 protein sequence, retaining the most common genes and DNA. These V and J calls derive from TCRdb rather than the authors' analysis. The sample table holds about 190,000 distinct CDR3 sequences, of which roughly half were seen once. The leading ten clones occupy about a sixth of the sample.

In the study, sorted CD4+ and CD8+ blood T cells from patients with severe aplastic anemia and from healthy subjects underwent deep sequencing of TCR repertoires. Ficoll-Paque density gradient centrifugation was used to isolate peripheral blood mononuclear cells. Before DNA extraction, CD4+ and CD8+ T cells were sorted by FACS or by magnetic beads. The source is a human donor in good health, serving as a control. Sequencing input: sorted CD4+, CD8+, or CD8+CD57+ T cells (not recorded which) from PBMCs.

The CDR3 reads CASRLGQDRMDTEAFF. The nucleotide sequence reads TGCGCCAGCAGACTCGGACAGGATCGAATGGACACTGAAGCTTTCTTT. Rearrangement joined TRBV4-1 to TRBJ1-1; a stretch of 7 junction bases matches TRBD1. The V end gives up 6 bases and the J end 3 bases, leaving 13 bases in the junction not matched to a gene. Sequences MGHRA (CDR1) and YSYEKL (CDR2) are obtained from the germline V gene. The CDR3 starts with the cysteine, ends with the phenylalanine, and has 16 residues. Only the CDR3 portion is preserved as DNA: 48 bases, with reading frame beginning at the first base.